A single TCR beta chain is shown here with its context. No antigen is known for it. The source of the sample is a study of shared clonotypes between healthy human individuals. Study-level results: With a handful of donors compared, 4.5% to 6.5% of naive CD4 clonotypes were shared. Despite large depth, rarefaction showed incomplete sorted-subset sequencing. Generation of non-shared clonotypes was less probable than generation of clonotypes shared by all four donors.

The CDR3 spans 17 residues. Germline V lookup: CDR1 SEHNR, CDR2 FQNEAQ (reference sequence). V lost 5 bases and J lost 3, with 19 bases in between. The table came from immunoSEQ multiplex PCR; TCRdb's copy has only in-frame clones and leaves some out. The table has around 1.9 million clones, 85% to 95% seen once. As defined, naive CD8 cells were CD45RO-negative and positively selected for CCR7, with terminally differentiated effector memory CD45RA+ cells excluded. None of the donors, who were healthy HIV-negative adults, had recently had acute infections or vaccinations. The V gene is TRBV7-9, the J gene TRBJ2-2; the D gene could be TRBD1 or TRBD2 (6 bases each). The material sequenced was naive CD8+ T cells from PBMCs. This sequence originates from a man between 18 and 29 years old in good health. Some clones in this sample may be carry-over from other donors' samples. As DNA, the CDR3 is TGTGCCAGCAGCACCAGTAGAAGGGGGGCCGACACCGGGGAGCTGTTTTTT. Translating gives CASSTSRRGADTGELFF.